The clone carrying this T cell receptor beta chain was observed at least ten times. The CDR3 runs 16 residues. Trimming cost V 4 bases and J 8 bases; bases outside gene matches: 8. CDR1 and CDR2 from the germline V gene are MNHEY and SVGAGI. This sample stems from a study of human T cells and chemical hapten exposure. The time point is: patch test 2, 6 weeks after DPC sensitization. Specified treatment: therapeutic diphenylcyclopropenone sensitization with weekly scalp DPC. TCRdb re-called the RACE reads with MiXCR, one entry per CDR3 protein. The sample includes roughly 380,000 distinct CDR3 sequences, just under 6.5% of them seen just once.

The genes are TRBV6-5 and TRBJ1-6; 10 bases agree with TRBD1. Sequencing was performed on whole blood, taken in connection with sensitization to the hapten diphenylcyclopropenone (DPC). The TCR was taken from a woman aged 18-35 years with alopecia areata. Some clones in this sample may be carry-over from other donors' samples. The CDR3 sequence: CASSLERQGAHSPLHF. The CDR3 DNA is TGTGCCAGCAGTTTGGAACGACAGGGGGCGCATTCACCCCTCCACTTT.